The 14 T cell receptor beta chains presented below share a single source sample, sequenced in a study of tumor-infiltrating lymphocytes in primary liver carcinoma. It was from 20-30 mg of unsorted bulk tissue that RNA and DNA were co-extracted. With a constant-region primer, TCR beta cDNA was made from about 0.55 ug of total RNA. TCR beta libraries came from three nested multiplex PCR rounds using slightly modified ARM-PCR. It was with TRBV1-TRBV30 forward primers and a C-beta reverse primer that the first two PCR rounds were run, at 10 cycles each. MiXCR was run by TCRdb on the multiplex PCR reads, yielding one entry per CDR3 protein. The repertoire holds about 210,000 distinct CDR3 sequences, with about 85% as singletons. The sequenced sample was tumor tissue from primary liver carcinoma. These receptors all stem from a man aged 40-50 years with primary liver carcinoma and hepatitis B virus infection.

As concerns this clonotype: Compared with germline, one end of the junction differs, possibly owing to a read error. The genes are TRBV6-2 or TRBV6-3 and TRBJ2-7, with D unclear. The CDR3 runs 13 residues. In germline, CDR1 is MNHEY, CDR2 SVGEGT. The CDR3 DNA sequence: TGTGCCAGCAGTTACAAGGTACTCTACGAGCAGCACTTC. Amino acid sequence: CASSYKVLYEQHF.

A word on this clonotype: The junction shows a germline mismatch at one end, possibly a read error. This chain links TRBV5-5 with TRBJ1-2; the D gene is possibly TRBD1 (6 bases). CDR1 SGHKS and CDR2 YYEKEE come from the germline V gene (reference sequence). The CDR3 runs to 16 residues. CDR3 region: CASSLNSDRTNYGYTF. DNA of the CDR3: TGTGCCAGCAGCCTTAACTCGGACAGAACTAACTATGGTTACACCTTC.

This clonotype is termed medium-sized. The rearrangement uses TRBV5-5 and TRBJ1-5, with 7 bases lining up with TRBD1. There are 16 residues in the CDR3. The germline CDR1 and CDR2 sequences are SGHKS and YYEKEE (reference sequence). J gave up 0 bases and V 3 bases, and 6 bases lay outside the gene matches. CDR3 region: CASSSGQTISNQPQHF. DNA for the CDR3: TGTGCCAGCAGCTCGGGACAGACGATTAGCAATCAGCCCCAGCATTTT. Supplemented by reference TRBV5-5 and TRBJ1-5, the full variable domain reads DAGVTQSPTHLIKTRGQQVTLRCSPISGHKSVSWYQQVLGQGPQFIFQYYEKEERGRGNFPDRFSARQFPNYSSELNVNALLLGDSALYLCASSSGQTISNQPQHFGDGTRLSIL.

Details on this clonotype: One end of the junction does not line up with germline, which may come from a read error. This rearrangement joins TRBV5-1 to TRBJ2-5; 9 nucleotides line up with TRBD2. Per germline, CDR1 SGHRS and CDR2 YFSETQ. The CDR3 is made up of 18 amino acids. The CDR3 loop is CASILAGASGVLQETQYF. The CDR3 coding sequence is TGCGCCAGCATCTTGGCCGGGGCTAGCGGGGTCCTACAAGAGACCCAGTACTTC.

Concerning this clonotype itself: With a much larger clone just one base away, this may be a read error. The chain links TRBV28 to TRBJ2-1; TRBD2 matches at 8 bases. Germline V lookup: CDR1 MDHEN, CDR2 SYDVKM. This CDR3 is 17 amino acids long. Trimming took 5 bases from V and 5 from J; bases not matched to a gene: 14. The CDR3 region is CASSPPGRGTFDNEQFF. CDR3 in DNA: TGTGCCAGCAGTCCACCCGGGAGGGGCACCTTTGACAATGAGCAGTTCTTC.

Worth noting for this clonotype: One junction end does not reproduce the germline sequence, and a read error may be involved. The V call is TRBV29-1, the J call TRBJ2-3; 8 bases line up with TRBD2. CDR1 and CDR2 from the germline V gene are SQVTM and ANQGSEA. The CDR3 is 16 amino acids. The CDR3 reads CIVRGLVGGRADTQYF. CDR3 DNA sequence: TGCATCGTCCGGGGACTAGTGGGAGGGAGGGCAGATACACAGTATTTT.

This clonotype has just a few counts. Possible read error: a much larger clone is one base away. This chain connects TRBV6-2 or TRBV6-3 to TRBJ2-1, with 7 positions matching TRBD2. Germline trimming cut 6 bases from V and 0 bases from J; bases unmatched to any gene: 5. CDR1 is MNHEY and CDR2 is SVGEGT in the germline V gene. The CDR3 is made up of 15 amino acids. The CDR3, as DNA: TGTGCCAGCAGCTCGAGCGGGAACTCCTACAATGAGCAGTTCTTC. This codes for CASSSSGNSYNEQFF.

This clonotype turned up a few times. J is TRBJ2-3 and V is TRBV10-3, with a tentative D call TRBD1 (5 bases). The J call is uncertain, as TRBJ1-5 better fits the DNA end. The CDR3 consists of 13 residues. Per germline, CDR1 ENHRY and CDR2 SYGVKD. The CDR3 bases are TGTGCCATCGGGGGGGGGTACACAGATACGCAGCATTTT. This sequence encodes CAIGGGYTDTQHF.

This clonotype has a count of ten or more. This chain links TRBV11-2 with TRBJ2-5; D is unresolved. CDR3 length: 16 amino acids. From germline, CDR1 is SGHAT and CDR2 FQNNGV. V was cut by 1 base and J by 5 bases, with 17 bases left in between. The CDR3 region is CASSLVPGRLQETQYF. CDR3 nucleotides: TGTGCCAGCAGCTTAGTCCCGGGCCGCCTGCAGGAGACCCAGTACTTC.

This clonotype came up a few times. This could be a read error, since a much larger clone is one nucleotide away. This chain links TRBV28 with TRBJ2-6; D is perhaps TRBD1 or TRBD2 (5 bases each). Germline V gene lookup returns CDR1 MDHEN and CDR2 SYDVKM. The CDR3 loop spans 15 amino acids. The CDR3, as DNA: TGTGCCAGCCATGTTGGGGGTTCTGGGGCCAACGTCCTGAGTTTC. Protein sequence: CASHVGGSGANVLSF. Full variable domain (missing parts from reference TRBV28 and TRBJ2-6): DVKVTQSSRYLVKRTGEKVFLECVQDMDHENMFWYRQDPGLGLRLIYFSYDVKMKEKGDIPEGYSVSREKKERFSLILESASTNQTSMYLCASHVGGSGANVLSFGAGSRLTVL.

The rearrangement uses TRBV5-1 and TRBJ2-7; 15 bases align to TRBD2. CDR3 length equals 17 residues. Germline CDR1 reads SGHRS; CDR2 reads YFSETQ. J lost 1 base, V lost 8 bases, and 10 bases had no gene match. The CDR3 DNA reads TGCGCCAGGAGCCGGACTAGCGGGAGGGTAGAGTCCTACGAGCAGTACTTC. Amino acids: CARSRTSGRVESYEQYF.

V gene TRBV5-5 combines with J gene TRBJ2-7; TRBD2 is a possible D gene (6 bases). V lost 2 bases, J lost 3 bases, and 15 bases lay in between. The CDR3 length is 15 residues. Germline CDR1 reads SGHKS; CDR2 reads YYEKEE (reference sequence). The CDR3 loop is CASSLGGITCYEQYF. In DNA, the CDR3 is TGTGCCAGCAGCTTAGGCGGGATCACTTGCTACGAGCAGTACTTC.

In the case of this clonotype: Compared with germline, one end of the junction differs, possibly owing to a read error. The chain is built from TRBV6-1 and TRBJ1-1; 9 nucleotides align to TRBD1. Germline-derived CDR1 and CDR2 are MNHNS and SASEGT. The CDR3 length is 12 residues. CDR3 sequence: CTSGTGWTESFF. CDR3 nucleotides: TGTACCAGCGGGACAGGGTGGACTGAATCTTTCTTT.

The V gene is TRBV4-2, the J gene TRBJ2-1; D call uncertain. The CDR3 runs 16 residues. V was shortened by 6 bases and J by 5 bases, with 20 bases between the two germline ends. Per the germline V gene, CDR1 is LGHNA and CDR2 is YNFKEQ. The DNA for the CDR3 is TGTGCCAGCAGTCAACACCTCTGGACGGGTAACAATGAGCAGTTCTTC. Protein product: CASSQHLWTGNNEQFF.